Many counts were recorded for the clone carrying this TCR beta chain. Trimming removed 6 bases from V and 3 bases from J; junction bases left unmatched: 5. Germline CDR1 and CDR2: LNHDA and SQIVND (reference sequence). This CDR3 has 15 amino acids. Both TCR beta VDJ combination and CDR3 sequence profiling were carried out. Genomic DNA was the template for this profiling. MiXCR, applied by TCRdb to the reads, yields one record per CDR3 protein. The data show 150,000 or so distinct CDR3 sequences, roughly 48% seen once. Patients chosen for sequencing had CD8+CD57+ cells that had expanded, as shown by flow cytometry. The data belong to a study of CD8+CD57+ T cells in acquired aplastic anemia. In the study overall: Sorted CD4+ and CD8+ cells yielded roughly 3.5 ug of DNA on average.

This clonotype was sampled from a human donor with aplastic anemia. This sequence joins TRBV19 and TRBJ2-4; 10 bases align to TRBD1. The sequenced sample consisted of sorted CD4+, CD8+, or CD8+CD57+ T cells (not recorded which) from PBMCs. CDR3 region: CASRRTGGVKNIQYF. The CDR3 DNA sequence: TGTGCCAGTAGGAGGACAGGGGGGGTCAAAAACATTCAGTACTTC.